The source of this T cell receptor (beta chain) is a study of T cell repertoires in cytomegalovirus infection. General observations from the study: Using cumulative public TCR beta family frequency, the authors identified those who carried CMV together with the relevant HLA. Dominating the ex vivo response were HLA-C-restricted CMV-specific TCR beta clonotypes.

TCRdb called the reads again in MiXCR, with one record for every CDR3 protein. The table has 350,000 to 550,000 distinct CDR3 sequences, roughly a third seen once. Of note for this clonotype: Its antigen is as yet unknown.

The sequenced material came from PBMCs. This receptor was identified in a human donor in good health (CMV status not recorded). Some clones in this sample may be carry-over from other donors' samples.

The CDR3 region has the DNA TGTGCCAGCCGATCCGGGACTAACACAGATACGCAGTATTTT. It translates to CASRSGTNTDTQYF. The rearrangement uses TRBV6-1 and TRBJ2-3, with TRBD2 matching over 7 bases. J gave up 2 bases and V 8 bases, and 7 bases lay outside the gene matches. The CDR3 sequence is 14 residues long. Germline V gene lookup returns CDR1 MNHNS and CDR2 SASEGT.